The present entry profiles one TCR beta chain with its context. The antigen is not known. V dropped 0 bases and J dropped 3; count of bases not matched to a gene: 2. There are 15 residues in the CDR3. Germline V gives CDR1 SGHAT, CDR2 FQNNGV. These data belong to a study of metastatic and nonmetastatic thyroid tumors. Turning to the study itself: Blood and tumor or nodule tissue repertoires from malignant and benign thyroid patients were compared.

Original data processing: Using the CDR3 differences seen across clinicopathological groups, the authors built a distant-metastasis classifier for papillary thyroid cancer, which was meant to discriminate distant-metastatic patients. TCRdb called clones again from the PCR reads with MiXCR. The V and J calls were determined by TCRdb, not by the authors. Of over 50,000 clones in the sample, roughly 30% are singletons; the top ten hold roughly 15%. Study observations and caveats: Significantly higher TCR beta diversity was reportedly seen in malignant thyroid tumors than benign nodules, in blood and tumor.

Each patient came to thyroid surgery without any prior treatment (of any kind). The chain recombines TRBV11-2 with TRBJ2-3; 8 bases fit TRBD2. The receptor's source is a female donor with papillary thyroid cancer or a benign thyroid nodule (not recorded which). Some clones in this sample may be carry-over from other donors' samples. Sequenced: blood. CDR3: CASSLDGGGTDTQYF. Written as DNA, the CDR3 is TGTGCCAGCAGCTTAGACGGGGGGGGAACAGATACGCAGTATTTT. Looking up the rest from reference TRBV11-2 and TRBJ2-3 gives the full variable domain: EAGVAQSPRYKIIEKRQSVAFWCNPISGHATLYWYQQILGQGPKLLIQFQNNGVVDDSQLPKDRFSAERLKGVDSTLKIQPAKLEDSAVYLCASSLDGGGTDTQYFGPGTRLTVL.